The clone carrying this T cell receptor (beta chain) was recorded a few times. Its antigen is undetermined. Time point reported: cycle 4 day 1 (C4D1), after about 6 weeks of nivolumab. Brentuximab vedotin exposure varied, and every patient relapsed after autologous stem cell transplantation. This CDR3 region has 13 residues. Per the germline V gene, CDR1 is SQVTM and CDR2 is ANQGSEA. V was clipped by 0 bases and J by 4 bases; unmatched bases: 1. These data belong to a study of PD-1 blockade in classical Hodgkin lymphoma. Study at large: The nivolumab dose that patients received was 3 mg/kg, given intravenously every 2 weeks.

Broader study findings: Relative to healthy donors, newly diagnosed patients reportedly had lower baseline TCR diversity, which was reported as lower still in relapsed/refractory patients. The repertoire differences lack a defined cause, possibly disease activity or prior therapy. Individuals initiating nivolumab under 1 year after ASCT were excluded.

Some clones are missing from TCRdb's copy, which holds only in-frame ones; the method was immunoSEQ multiplex PCR. The sample has roughly 100,000 clones, roughly 89% seen once. The chain has TRBV29-1 and TRBJ2-3; TRBD1 agrees at 7 bases. This specimen consisted of peripheral blood mononuclear cells (PBMCs), obtained before the fourth cycle of nivolumab. The clonotype comes from a human donor with classical Hodgkin lymphoma. The CDR3 nucleotides are TGCAGCGTTGAAGAAGGGGGCCCAGATACGCAGTATTTT. Translation: CSVEEGGPDTQYF.